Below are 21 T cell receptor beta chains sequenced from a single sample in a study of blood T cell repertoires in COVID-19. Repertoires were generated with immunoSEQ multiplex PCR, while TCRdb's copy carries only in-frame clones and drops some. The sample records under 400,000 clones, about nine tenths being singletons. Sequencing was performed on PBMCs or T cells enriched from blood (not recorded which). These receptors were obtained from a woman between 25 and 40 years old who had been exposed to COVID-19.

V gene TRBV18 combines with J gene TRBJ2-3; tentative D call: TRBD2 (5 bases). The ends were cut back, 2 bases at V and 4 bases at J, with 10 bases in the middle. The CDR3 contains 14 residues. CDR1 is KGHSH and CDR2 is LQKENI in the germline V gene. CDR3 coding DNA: TGTGCCAGCTCACCAAACCGGGGAGCAGATACGCAGTATTTT. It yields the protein CASSPNRGADTQYF. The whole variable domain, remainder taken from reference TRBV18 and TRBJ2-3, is NAGVMQNPRHLVRRRGQEARLRCSPMKGHSHVYWYRQLPEEGLKFMVYLQKENIIDESGMPKERFSAEFPKEGPSILRIQQVVRGDSAAYFCASSPNRGADTQYFGPGTRLTVL.

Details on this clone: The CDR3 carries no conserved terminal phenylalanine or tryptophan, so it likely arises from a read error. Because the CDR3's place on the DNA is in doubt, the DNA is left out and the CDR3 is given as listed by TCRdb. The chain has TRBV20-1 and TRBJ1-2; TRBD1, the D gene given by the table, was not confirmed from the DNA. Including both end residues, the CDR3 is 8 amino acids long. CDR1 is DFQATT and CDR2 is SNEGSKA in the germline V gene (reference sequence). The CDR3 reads CSAADSSL.

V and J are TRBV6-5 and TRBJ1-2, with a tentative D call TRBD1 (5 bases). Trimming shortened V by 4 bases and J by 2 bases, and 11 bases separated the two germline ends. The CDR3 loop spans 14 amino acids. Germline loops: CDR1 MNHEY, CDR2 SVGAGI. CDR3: CASSLGVENYGYTF. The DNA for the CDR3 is TGTGCCAGCAGTTTAGGGGTGGAGAACTATGGCTACACCTTC.

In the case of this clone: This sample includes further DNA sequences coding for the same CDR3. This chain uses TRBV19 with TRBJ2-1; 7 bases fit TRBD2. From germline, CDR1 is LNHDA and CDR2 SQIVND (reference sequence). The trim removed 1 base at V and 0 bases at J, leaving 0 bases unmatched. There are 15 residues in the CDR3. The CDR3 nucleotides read TGTGCCAGTAGTATAGGGGGGGGCTCCTACAATGAGCAGTTCTTC. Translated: CASSIGGGSYNEQFF.

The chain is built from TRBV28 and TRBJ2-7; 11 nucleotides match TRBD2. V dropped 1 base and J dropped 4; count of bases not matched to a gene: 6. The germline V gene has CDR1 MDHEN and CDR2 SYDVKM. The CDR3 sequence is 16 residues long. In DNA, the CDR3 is TGTGCCAGCAGTTTATCGGGAGTAGCGGGAGGGTACGAGCAGTACTTC. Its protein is CASSLSGVAGGYEQYF.

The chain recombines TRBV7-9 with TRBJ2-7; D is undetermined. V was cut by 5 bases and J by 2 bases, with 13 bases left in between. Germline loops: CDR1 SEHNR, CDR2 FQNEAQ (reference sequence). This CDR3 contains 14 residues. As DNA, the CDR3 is TGTGCCAGCAGCCCCCGGCGGTCCACCTACGAGCAGTACTTC. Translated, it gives CASSPRRSTYEQYF.

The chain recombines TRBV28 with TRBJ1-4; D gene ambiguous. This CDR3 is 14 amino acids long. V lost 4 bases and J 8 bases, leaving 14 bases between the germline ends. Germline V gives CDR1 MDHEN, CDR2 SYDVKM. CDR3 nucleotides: TGTGCCAGCAGTTGGGAGGCCAAGGGAGAAAAACTGTTTTTT. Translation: CASSWEAKGEKLFF.

CDR3 DNA sequence: TGTGCCAGCAGCAAGACAGTGGGAAGCAATCAGCCCCAGCATTTT. It encodes CASSKTVGSNQPQHF. The J gene is TRBJ1-5, the V gene TRBV6-5, with D possibly being TRBD1 (5 bases). The length of the CDR3 is 15 residues. Germline V gene lookup returns CDR1 MNHEY and CDR2 SVGAGI. V dropped 6 bases and J dropped 1 base, with 13 bases sitting between them.

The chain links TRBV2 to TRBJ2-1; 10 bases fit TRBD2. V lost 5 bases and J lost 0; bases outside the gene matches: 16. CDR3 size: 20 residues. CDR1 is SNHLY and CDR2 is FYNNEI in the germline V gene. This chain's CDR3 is CASSRSRTSGRISSYNEQFF. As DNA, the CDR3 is TGTGCCAGCAGTCGGTCAAGGACTAGCGGACGCATCAGCTCCTACAATGAGCAGTTCTTC.

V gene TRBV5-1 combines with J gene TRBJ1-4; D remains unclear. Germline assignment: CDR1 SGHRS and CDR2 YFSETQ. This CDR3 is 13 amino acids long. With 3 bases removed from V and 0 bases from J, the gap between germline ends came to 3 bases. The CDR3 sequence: CASSSATNEKLFF. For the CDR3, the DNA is TGCGCCAGCAGCTCTGCAACTAATGAAAAACTGTTTTTT.

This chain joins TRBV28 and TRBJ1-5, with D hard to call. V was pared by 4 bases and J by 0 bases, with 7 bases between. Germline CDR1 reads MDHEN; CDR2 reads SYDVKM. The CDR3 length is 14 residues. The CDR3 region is CASSYIHSNQPQHF. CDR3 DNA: TGTGCCAGCAGTTATATACATAGCAATCAGCCCCAGCATTTT.

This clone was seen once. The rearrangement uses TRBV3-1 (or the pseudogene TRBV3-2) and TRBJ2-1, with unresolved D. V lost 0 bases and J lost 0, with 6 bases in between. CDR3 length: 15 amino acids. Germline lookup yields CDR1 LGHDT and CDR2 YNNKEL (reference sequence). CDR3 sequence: CASSQDSSSYNEQFF. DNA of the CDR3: TGTGCCAGCAGCCAAGATAGTTCCTCCTACAATGAGCAGTTCTTC.

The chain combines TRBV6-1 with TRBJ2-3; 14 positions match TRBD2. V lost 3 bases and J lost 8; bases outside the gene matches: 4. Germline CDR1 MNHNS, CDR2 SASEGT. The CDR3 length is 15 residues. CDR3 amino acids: CASSETSGRAGTQYF. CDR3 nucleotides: TGTGCCAGCAGTGAGACTAGCGGGAGGGCAGGTACGCAGTATTTT.

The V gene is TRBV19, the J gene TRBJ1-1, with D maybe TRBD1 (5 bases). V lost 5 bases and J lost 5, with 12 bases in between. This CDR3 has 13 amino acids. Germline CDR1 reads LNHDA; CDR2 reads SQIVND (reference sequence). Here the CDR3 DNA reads TGTGCCAGTAGTTTGGCAGGGCGGACTGAAGCTTTCTTT. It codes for CASSLAGRTEAFF. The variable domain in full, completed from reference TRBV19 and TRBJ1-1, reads DGGITQSPKYLFRKEGQNVTLSCEQNLNHDAMYWYRQDPGQGLRLIYYSQIVNDFQKGDIAEGYSVSREKKESFPLTVTSAQKNPTAFYLCASSLAGRTEAFFGQGTRLTVV.

The CDR3, as DNA: TGCGCCAGCAGCGTTGGTGGCGGGACAGGGGTCGGTGGTGAGCAGTTCTTC. This translates into CASSVGGGTGVGGEQFF. The V and J genes are TRBV5-1 and TRBJ2-1, with 10 bases lining up with TRBD1. The CDR3 has 17 amino acids. The trim removed 4 bases at V and 9 bases at J, leaving 16 bases unmatched. Germline CDR1 is SGHRS and CDR2 is YFSETQ. The whole variable domain, remainder taken from reference TRBV5-1 and TRBJ2-1, is KAGVTQTPRYLIKTRGQQVTLSCSPISGHRSVSWYQQTPGQGLQFLFEYFSETQRNKGNFPGRFSGRQFSNSRSEMNVSTLELGDSALYLCASSVGGGTGVGGEQFFGPGTRLTVL.

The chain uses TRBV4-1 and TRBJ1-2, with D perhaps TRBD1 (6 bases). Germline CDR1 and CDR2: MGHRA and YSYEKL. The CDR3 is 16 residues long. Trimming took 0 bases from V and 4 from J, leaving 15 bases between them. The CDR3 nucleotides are TGCGCCAGCAGCCAAGAAGAGGGGGGGGCGAGCTATGGCTACACCTTC. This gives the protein CASSQEEGGASYGYTF.

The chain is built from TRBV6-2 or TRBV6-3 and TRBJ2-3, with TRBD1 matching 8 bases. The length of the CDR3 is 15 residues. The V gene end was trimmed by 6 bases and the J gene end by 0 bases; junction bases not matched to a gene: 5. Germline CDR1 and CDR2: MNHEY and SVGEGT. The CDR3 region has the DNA TGTGCCAGCAGCTGGACAGGGCTGAGCACAGATACGCAGTATTTT. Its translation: CASSWTGLSTDTQYF.

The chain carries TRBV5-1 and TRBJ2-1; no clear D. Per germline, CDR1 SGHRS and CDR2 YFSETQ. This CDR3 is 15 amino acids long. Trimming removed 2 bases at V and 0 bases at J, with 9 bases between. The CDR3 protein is CASSFDLSSYNEQFF. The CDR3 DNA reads TGCGCCAGCAGCTTCGATCTGAGCTCCTACAATGAGCAGTTCTTC.

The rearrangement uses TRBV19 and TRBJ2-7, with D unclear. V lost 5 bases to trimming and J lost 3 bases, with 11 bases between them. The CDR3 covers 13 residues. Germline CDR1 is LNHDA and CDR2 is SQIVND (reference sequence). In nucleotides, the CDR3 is TGTGCCAGTAGTCCTCGGTCGGTCTACGAGCAGTACTTC. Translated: CASSPRSVYEQYF. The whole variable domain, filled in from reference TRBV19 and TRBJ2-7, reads DGGITQSPKYLFRKEGQNVTLSCEQNLNHDAMYWYRQDPGQGLRLIYYSQIVNDFQKGDIAEGYSVSREKKESFPLTVTSAQKNPTAFYLCASSPRSVYEQYFGPGTRLTVT.

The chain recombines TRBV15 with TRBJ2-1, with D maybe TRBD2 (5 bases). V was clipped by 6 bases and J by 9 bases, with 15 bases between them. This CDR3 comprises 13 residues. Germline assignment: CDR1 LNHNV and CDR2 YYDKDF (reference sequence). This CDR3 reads CATRDGGAREQFF. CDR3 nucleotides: TGTGCCACCAGGGACGGAGGAGCCCGTGAGCAGTTCTTC.

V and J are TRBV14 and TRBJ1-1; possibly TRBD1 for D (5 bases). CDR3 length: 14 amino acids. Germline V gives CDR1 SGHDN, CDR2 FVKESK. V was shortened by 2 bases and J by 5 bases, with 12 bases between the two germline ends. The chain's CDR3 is CASSQLRGGTEAFF. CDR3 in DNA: TGTGCCAGCAGCCAATTACGGGGGGGGACTGAAGCTTTCTTT.